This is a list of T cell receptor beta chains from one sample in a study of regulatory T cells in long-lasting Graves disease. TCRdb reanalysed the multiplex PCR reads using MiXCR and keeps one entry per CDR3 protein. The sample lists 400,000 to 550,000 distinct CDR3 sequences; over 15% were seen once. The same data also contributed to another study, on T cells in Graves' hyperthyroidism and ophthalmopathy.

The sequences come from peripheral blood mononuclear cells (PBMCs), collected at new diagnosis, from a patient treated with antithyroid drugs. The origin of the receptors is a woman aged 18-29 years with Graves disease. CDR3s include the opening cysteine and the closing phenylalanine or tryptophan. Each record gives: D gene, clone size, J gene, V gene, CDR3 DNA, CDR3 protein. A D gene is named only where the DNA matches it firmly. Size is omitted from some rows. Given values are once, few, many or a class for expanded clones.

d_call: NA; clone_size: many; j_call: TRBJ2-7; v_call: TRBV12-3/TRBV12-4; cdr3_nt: TGTGCCAGCAGTTCCATGGGGGGAAAAAACGAGCAGTACTTC; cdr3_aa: CASSSMGGKNEQYF
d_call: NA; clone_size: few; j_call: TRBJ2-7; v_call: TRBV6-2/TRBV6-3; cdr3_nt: TGTGCCAGCAGTTTTCTTGAAAACTACGAGCAGTACTTC; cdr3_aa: CASSFLENYEQYF
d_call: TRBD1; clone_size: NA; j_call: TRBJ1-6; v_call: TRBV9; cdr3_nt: TGTGCCAGCAAAGGGCCACCCGAGGGACAGTATAATTCACCCCTCCACTTT; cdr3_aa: CASKGPPEGQYNSPLHF
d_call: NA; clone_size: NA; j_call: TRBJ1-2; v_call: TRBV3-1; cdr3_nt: TGTGCCAGCAGCCAAGGGCGGGACGGGGACTATGGCTACACCTTC; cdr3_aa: CASSQGRDGDYGYTF
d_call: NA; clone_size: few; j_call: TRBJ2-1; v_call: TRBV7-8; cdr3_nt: TGTGCCAGCAGCTTGCGTCGAGCCTACAATGAGCAGTTCTTC; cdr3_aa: CASSLRRAYNEQFF
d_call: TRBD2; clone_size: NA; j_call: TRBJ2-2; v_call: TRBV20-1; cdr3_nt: TGCAGTGCCCTCCTAGCGGTTAACACCGGGGAGCTGTTTTTT; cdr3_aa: CSALLAVNTGELFF
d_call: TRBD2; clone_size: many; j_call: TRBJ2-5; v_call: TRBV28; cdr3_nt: TGTGCCAGCAGTGCAAGGACTAGCAGCAACAAAGAGACCCAGTACTTC; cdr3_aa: CASSARTSSNKETQYF
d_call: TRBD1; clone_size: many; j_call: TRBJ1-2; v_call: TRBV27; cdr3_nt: TGTGCCAGCAGTTTAATTCCGGACAGGGGGATCTATGGCTACACCTTC; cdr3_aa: CASSLIPDRGIYGYTF
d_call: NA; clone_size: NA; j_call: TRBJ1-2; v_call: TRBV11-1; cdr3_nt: TGTGCCAGCAGCTTATCGGCAGGGTTTACTAACTATGGCTACACCTTC; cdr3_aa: CASSLSAGFTNYGYTF
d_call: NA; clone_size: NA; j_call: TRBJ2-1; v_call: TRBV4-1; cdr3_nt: TGCGCCAGCAGCCACAAGAGCTACAATGAGCAGTTCTTC; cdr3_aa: CASSHKSYNEQFF
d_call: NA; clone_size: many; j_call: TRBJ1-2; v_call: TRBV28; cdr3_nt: TGTGCCAGCAGCCCCTTTGGGACCAGGGGCTATGGCTACACCTTC; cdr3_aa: CASSPFGTRGYGYTF
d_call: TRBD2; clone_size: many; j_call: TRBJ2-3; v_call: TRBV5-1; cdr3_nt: TGCGCCAGCAGCTCACTAGCGGGAGTCGGGGATACGCAGTATTTT; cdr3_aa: CASSSLAGVGDTQYF
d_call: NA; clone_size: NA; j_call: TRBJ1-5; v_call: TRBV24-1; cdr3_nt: TGTGCCACCAGTGATTACCCTGGCCAGCCCCAGCATTTT; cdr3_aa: CATSDYPGQPQHF
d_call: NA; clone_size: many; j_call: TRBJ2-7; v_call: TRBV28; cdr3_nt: TGTGCCAGCAGCCCCGAGGGCAGGAGCTCCTACGAGCAGTACTTC; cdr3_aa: CASSPEGRSSYEQYF
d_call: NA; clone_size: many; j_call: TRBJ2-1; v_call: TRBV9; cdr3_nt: TGTGCCAGCAGCGTCTGGGGGAGGAGGGACAATGAGCAGTTCTTC; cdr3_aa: CASSVWGRRDNEQFF
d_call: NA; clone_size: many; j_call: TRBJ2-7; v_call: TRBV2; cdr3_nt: TGTGCCACTAAAGGGGGGGCGCTCCACGAGCAGTACTTC; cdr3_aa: CATKGGALHEQYF
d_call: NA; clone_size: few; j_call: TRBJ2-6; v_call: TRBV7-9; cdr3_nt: TGTGCCAGCAGCATGTCAGGGAGGGCCAACGTCCTGACTTTC; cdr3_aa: CASSMSGRANVLTF
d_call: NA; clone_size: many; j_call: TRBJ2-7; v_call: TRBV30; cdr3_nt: TGTGCCTGGAGTATCGGCGGGACAACTTCCTACGAGCAGTACTTC; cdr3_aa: CAWSIGGTTSYEQYF
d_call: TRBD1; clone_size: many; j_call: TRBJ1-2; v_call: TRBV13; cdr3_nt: TGTGCCAGCAGCTTAGAGGGACAGGGGAATGGCTACACCTTC; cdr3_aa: CASSLEGQGNGYTF
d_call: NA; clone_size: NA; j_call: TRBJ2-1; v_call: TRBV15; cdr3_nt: TGTGCCACCAGCAGAGTGCGCCGGGATGAGCAGTTCTTC; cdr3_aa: CATSRVRRDEQFF
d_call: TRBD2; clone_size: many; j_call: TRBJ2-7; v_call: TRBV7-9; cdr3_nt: TGTGCCAGCGACCCGAGCGGGAGTAACAGCGAGCAGTACTTC; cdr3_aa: CASDPSGSNSEQYF
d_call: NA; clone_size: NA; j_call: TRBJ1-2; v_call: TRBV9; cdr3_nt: TGTGCCAGCAGCGTAGCCAGCCTCCGGGGCTACACCTTC; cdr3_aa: CASSVASLRGYTF
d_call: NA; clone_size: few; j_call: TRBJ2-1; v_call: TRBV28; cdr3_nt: TGTGCCAGCAGAGCCCGGGACTTTTACAATGAGCAGTTCTTC; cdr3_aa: CASRARDFYNEQFF
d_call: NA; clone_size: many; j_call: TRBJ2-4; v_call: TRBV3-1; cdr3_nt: TGTGCCAGCAGCCAAGATACCGAAAACATTCAGTACTTC; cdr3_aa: CASSQDTENIQYF
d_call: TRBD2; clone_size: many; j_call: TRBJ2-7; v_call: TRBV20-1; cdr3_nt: TGCAGTGCTAGTTTTCCCCTGGGACTAGCGGGAGGGAGGGGGTCCTACGAGCAGTACTTC; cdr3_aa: CSASFPLGLAGGRGSYEQYF
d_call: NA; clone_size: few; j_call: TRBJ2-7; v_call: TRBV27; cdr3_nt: TGTGCCAGCAGTTCAAATTACTACGAGCAGTACTTC; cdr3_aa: CASSSNYYEQYF
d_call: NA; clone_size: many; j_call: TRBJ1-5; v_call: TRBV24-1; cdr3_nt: TGTGCCACCAGTGATAGTCGAGCTTTTGATCAGCCCCAGCATTTT; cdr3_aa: CATSDSRAFDQPQHF
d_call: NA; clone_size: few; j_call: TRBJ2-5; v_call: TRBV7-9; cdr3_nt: TGTGCCAGCAGTCCCAATGGAGAGACCCAGTACTTC; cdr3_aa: CASSPNGETQYF
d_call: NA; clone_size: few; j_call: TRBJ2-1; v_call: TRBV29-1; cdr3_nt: TGCAGCGTTGGAGGGAGCCCCTCCTACAATGAGCAGTTCTTC; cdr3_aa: CSVGGSPSYNEQFF
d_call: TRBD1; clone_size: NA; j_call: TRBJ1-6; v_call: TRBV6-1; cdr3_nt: TGTGCCAGCAGTGAACGGGACAGGGGGCTTTTCAATTCACCCCTCCACTTT; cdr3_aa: CASSERDRGLFNSPLHF
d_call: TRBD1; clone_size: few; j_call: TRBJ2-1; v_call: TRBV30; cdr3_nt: TGTGCCTGGAGTGTACCCCACAGGGGTTGGGAGCAGTTCTTC; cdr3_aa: CAWSVPHRGWEQFF
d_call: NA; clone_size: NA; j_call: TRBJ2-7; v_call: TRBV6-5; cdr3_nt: TGTGCCAGCAGTTACAACAGGGCCTACGAGCAGTACTTC; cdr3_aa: CASSYNRAYEQYF
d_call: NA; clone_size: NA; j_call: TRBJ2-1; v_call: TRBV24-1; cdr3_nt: TGTGCCACCAGGTGGTTGCGTGTGGACAATGAGCAGTTCTTC; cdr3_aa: CATRWLRVDNEQFF
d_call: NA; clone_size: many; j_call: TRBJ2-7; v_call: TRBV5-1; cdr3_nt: TGCGCCAGCAGCTTGGGATACTCCTACGAGCAGTACTTC; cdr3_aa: CASSLGYSYEQYF
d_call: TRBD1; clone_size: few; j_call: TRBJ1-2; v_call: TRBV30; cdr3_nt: TGTGCCTGGAGTATGTTGCAGGGGGCAGGGGGCTACACCTTC; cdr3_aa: CAWSMLQGAGGYTF
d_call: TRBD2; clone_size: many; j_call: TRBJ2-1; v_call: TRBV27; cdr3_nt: TGTGCCAGCACCCCGGGACTAGCGGGAGGGGAGCAGTTCTTC; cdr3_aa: CASTPGLAGGEQFF
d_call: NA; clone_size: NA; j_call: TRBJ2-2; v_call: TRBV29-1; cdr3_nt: TGCAGCGTTGCGGGGAAAGCAATCACCGGGGAGCTGTTTTTT; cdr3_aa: CSVAGKAITGELFF
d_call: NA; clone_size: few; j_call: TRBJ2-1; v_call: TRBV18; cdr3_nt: TGTGCCAGCTCACCACCGGACGCCTACAATGAGCAGTTCTTC; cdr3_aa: CASSPPDAYNEQFF
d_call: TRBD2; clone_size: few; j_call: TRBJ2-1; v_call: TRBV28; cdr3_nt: TGTGCCAGCAGCTTGCGCCGATCTAGCGGGAGGGGTAATGAGCAGTTCTTC; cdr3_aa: CASSLRRSSGRGNEQFF
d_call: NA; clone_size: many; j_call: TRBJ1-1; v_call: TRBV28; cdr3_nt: TGTGCCAGCAGTTTACCCGGACTTCACACTGAAGCTTTCTTT; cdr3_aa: CASSLPGLHTEAFF
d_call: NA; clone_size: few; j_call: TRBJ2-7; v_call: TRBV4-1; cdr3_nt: TGCGCCAGCAGCCAAGTTAGACAGGTCTACGAGCAGTACTTC; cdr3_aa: CASSQVRQVYEQYF
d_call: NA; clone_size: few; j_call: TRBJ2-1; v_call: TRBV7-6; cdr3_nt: TGTGCCAGCAGCTTTCTCGGCTTCAGCTCCTACAATGAGCAGTTCTTC; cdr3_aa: CASSFLGFSSYNEQFF
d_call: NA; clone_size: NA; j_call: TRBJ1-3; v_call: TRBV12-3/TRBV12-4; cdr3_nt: TGTGCCAGCAGTTTCGGACTTGGGGGACGGAGCTCTGGAAACACCATATATTTT; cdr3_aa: CASSFGLGGRSSGNTIYF
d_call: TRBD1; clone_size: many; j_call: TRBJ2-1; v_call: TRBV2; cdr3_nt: TGTGCCAGCAATGGGACTGGACAGGGGGCCTCAGGCAATGAGCAGTTCTTC; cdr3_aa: CASNGTGQGASGNEQFF
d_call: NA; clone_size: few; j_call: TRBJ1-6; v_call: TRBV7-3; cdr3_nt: TGTGCCAGCAGCTTACTTCAGGGGCGAAATTCACCCCTCCACTTT; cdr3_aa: CASSLLQGRNSPLHF
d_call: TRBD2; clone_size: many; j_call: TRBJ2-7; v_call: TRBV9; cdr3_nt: TGTGCCAGCAGCGTCGGCGGGAGAGGCGAGCAGTACTTC; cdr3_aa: CASSVGGRGEQYF
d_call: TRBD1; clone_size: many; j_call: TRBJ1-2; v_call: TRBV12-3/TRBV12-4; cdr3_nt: TGTGCCAGCCAAACCGGGACAGCATATGGCTACACCTTC; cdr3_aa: CASQTGTAYGYTF
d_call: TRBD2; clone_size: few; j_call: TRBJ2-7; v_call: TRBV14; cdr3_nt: TGTGCCAGCAGCCCGACTAGCGGGAGGACTTATAGCTCCTACGAGCAGTACTTC; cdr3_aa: CASSPTSGRTYSSYEQYF
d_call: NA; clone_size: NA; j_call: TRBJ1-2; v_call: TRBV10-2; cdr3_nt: TGCGCCAGCAGTGATGTATATGGCTACACCTTC; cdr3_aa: CASSDVYGYTF
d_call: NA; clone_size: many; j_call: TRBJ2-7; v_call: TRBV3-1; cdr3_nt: TGTGCCAGCAGCCAAGAAGGGTCTTCCGAGCAGTACTTC; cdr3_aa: CASSQEGSSEQYF
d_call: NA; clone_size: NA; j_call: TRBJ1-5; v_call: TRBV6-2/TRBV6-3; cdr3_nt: TGTGCCAGCAGTTACTCCTTCCCGGGATATCAGCCCCAGCATTTT; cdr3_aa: CASSYSFPGYQPQHF
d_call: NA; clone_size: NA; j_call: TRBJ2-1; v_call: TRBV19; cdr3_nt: TGTGCCAGTAGTATTATTAACTCGAATTACAATGAGCAGTTCTTC; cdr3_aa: CASSIINSNYNEQFF
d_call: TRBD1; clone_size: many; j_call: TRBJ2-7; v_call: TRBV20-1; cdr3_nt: TGCAGTGCTTTGGGACAGTTTTACGAGCAGTACTTC; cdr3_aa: CSALGQFYEQYF
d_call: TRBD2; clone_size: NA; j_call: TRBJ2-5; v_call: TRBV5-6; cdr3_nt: TGTGCCAGCAGCTTAAGGGAGGGTCAGACCCAGTACTTC; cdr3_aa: CASSLREGQTQYF
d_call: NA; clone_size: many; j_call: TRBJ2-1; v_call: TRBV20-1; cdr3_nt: TGCAGTGCTAGTCGTCGGGCGGTCGCGAATGAGCAGTTCTTC; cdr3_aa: CSASRRAVANEQFF
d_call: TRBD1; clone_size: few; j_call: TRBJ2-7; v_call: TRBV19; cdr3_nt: TGTGCCAGCCGCCGGGACAGGGAGGGAGACGAGCAGTACTTC; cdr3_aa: CASRRDREGDEQYF
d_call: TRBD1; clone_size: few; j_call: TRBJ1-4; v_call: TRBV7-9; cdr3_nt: TGTGCCACCAGCCGGACAGGGGGAAATGAAAAACTGTTTTTT; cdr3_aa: CATSRTGGNEKLFF
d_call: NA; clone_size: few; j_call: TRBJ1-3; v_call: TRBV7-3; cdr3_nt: TGTGCCAGCAGCTTAAGTCAGGGCCTGGGAAACACCATATATTTT; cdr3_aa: CASSLSQGLGNTIYF